The clone carrying this T cell receptor beta chain was seen ten or more times. Its antigen is as yet unknown. This sample stems from a study of early T cells in non-severe SARS-CoV-2 infection. In the study overall: Sequencing targeted bulk RNA from unsorted whole blood, leaving chains unpaired. Findings and caveats of the study: Lookups in VDJdb leaned toward anti-spike CD8 responses and missed private and CD4 specificities.

CDR3 length: 16 residues. Per the germline V gene, CDR1 is LNHDA and CDR2 is SQIVND (reference sequence). Trimming at V came to 3 bases and at J to 5 bases, leaving 8 bases not matched to a gene. Individual cDNA molecules carried attached unique molecular identifiers. TCRdb passed the 5' RACE reads through MiXCR, listing each CDR3 protein once. The table includes nearly 70,000 distinct CDR3 sequences, around 4.2% detected once. The sequence was obtained from an adult who was a healthcare worker with PCR-confirmed SARS-CoV-2 infection or an uninfected control (not recorded which). The donor label of this sample is uncertain. This chain uses TRBV19 with TRBJ2-1; 9 bases fit TRBD1. The sample consisted of whole blood, taken at baseline. The CDR3, as DNA: TGTGCCAGTAGTATGAGGCGGGGACAGGGAGACAATGAGCAGTTCTTC. Protein product: CASSMRRGQGDNEQFF. Combining the CDR3 with reference TRBV19 and TRBJ2-1 gives the whole variable domain DGGITQSPKYLFRKEGQNVTLSCEQNLNHDAMYWYRQDPGQGLRLIYYSQIVNDFQKGDIAEGYSVSREKKESFPLTVTSAQKNPTAFYLCASSMRRGQGDNEQFFGPGTRLTVL.